Listed below are T cell receptor beta chains from one sample, sequenced in a study of shared clonotypes between healthy human individuals. The method was immunoSEQ multiplex PCR; TCRdb's version includes in-frame clones alone and lacks a portion of them. The sample yields about 800,000 clones, 96% seen once. Specimen: naive CD8+ T cells sorted from blood. The receptor source for this set is a young man in good health. Each CDR3 is given with its conserved first and last residue. A D gene is named only where the DNA matches it firmly. Part of the rows lack a size; the others show once, few, many or a class for expanded clones.

J gene | clone size | V gene | D gene | CDR3 protein
TRBJ1-5 | NA | TRBV19 | NA | CASSMESNQPQHF
TRBJ1-1 | NA | TRBV11-2 | NA | CASRQQQNTEAFF
TRBJ2-7 | once | TRBV30 | NA | CALRGRDTSYEQYF
TRBJ2-7 | NA | TRBV13 | NA | CASSSNSGASISYEQYF
TRBJ2-7 | NA | TRBV5-6 | NA | CASSSEKGPRHYEQYF
TRBJ2-1 | NA | TRBV29-1 | TRBD2 | CSVEVIEASGRRDEQFF
TRBJ1-3 | once | TRBV6-1 | NA | CASSEDSFSGNTIYF
TRBJ2-5 | NA | TRBV27 | NA | CASSPRTRQETQYF
TRBJ2-3 | once | TRBV7-2 | NA | CASSLAPQPGDTQYF
TRBJ1-1 | NA | TRBV13 | TRBD1 | CASSFTEEGARTEAFF
TRBJ2-3 | NA | TRBV11-2 | TRBD2 | CASSFGGGAYLDTQYF
TRBJ2-7 | NA | TRBV19 | TRBD2 | CASSRTLAGVEEQYF
TRBJ2-2 | NA | TRBV7-6 | TRBD2 | CASSLRTSGNTGELFF
TRBJ2-1 | NA | TRBV7-2 | NA | CASSFLLLDEQFF
TRBJ1-1 | NA | TRBV7-9 | NA | CASSFGGDAFF
TRBJ2-7 | NA | TRBV6-5 | NA | CASSSLAGYEQYF
TRBJ2-7 | NA | TRBV29-1 | TRBD1 | CSVTYDRVHEQYF
TRBJ2-7 | NA | TRBV7-9 | TRBD1 | CASSPPEGASYEQYF
TRBJ2-7 | NA | TRBV18 | TRBD1 | CASSPSGGLTYEQYF
TRBJ1-5 | NA | TRBV29-1 | NA | CSVLSGDSNQPQHF
TRBJ2-2 | NA | TRBV7-6 | TRBD1 | CASSFSGGTGTGELFF
TRBJ2-1 | NA | TRBV9 | NA | CASSVGLASGNEQFF
TRBJ2-3 | NA | TRBV27 | NA | CASRLSTDTQYF
TRBJ2-3 | NA | TRBV7-2 | TRBD1 | CASSLFVRGTGEDTQYF
TRBJ1-3 | once | TRBV7-9 | TRBD1 | CASRGPLQGLTGNTIYF
TRBJ2-1 | NA | TRBV7-9 | TRBD1 | CASARPRQGHNEQFF
TRBJ2-2 | NA | TRBV27 | NA | CATGATGELFF
TRBJ2-2 | once | TRBV6-5 | NA | CASSYMDTGELFF
TRBJ1-1 | NA | TRBV5-1 | NA | CASSPPSNRVTGTEAFF
TRBJ2-2 | NA | TRBV5-4 | NA | CASSISGGTGELFF
TRBJ2-1 | NA | TRBV7-9 | TRBD2 | CASSLRASGIYNEQFF
TRBJ2-7 | NA | TRBV28 | NA | CASSFKGGSYEQYF
TRBJ2-5 | NA | TRBV2 | TRBD2 | CASSGSFETSDLETQYF
TRBJ2-1 | NA | TRBV6-1 | TRBD2 | CASSEWGLAGASVYNEQFF
TRBJ1-2 | NA | TRBV10-3 | NA | CAITADGYGYTF
TRBJ2-3 | NA | TRBV4-1 | NA | CASSQHNTDTQYF
TRBJ2-3 | NA | TRBV11-3 | NA | CASSERTAGVDTQYF
TRBJ2-1 | NA | TRBV10-2 | NA | CASSEGQNKGYNEQFF
TRBJ2-1 | NA | TRBV15 | TRBD2 | CATSRRLADNEQFF
TRBJ2-1 | NA | TRBV7-9 | NA | CASSSGVEQFF
TRBJ2-7 | NA | TRBV5-6 | NA | CASNIDSHEQYF
TRBJ2-3 | once | TRBV11-2 | NA | CASSLVSGPVDTQYF
TRBJ1-2 | NA | TRBV27 | NA | CATRTEFYGYTF
TRBJ2-7 | NA | TRBV28 | TRBD1 | CASSLNRGLYYEQYF
TRBJ1-5 | NA | TRBV27 | NA | CASSRTNQPQHF
TRBJ1-1 | NA | TRBV4-3 | TRBD1 | CASSPNMVTGGPNTEAFF
TRBJ2-5 | NA | TRBV7-8 | TRBD2 | CASAPSGRAEETQYF
TRBJ2-7 | NA | TRBV4-1 | TRBD2 | CASSPTSGSTYEQYF
TRBJ2-1 | NA | TRBV5-1 | TRBD2 | CASSLANGGRVFNEQFF
TRBJ2-7 | NA | TRBV7-9 | TRBD1 | CASSLLGQGSYEQYF
TRBJ1-1 | NA | TRBV7-6 | NA | CASSLGPRGLNTEAFF
TRBJ2-7 | NA | TRBV6-5 | NA | CASRPDVMAYEQYF
TRBJ2-3 | NA | TRBV7-9 | NA | CASSLDRTSTDTQYF
TRBJ2-7 | NA | TRBV7-9 | NA | CASSSSTGWYGYEQYF
TRBJ2-3 | NA | TRBV28 | TRBD1 | CASSYQQGVPRPLTDTQYF